This T cell receptor (beta chain) was retrieved from a study of shared clonotypes between healthy human individuals. Germline V lookup: CDR1 LNHDA, CDR2 SQIVND (reference sequence). V was pared by 4 bases and J by 4 bases, with 13 bases between. The CDR3 length is 14 residues. Assay: immunoSEQ multiplex PCR; the TCRdb copy retains only in-frame clones and omits some. The sample has under 1,100,000 clones, around 74% seen once. Sequencing was performed on memory CD4+ T cells sorted from blood. As for subset: CD45RA-negative fraction. The clonotype originates from a man aged 18 to 29 in good health. The rearrangement uses TRBV19 and TRBJ1-2; no firm D call. The CDR3 coding sequence is TGTGCCAGTAGTACCGACCCCAAAGTCTATGGCTACACCTTC. Protein: CASSTDPKVYGYTF.